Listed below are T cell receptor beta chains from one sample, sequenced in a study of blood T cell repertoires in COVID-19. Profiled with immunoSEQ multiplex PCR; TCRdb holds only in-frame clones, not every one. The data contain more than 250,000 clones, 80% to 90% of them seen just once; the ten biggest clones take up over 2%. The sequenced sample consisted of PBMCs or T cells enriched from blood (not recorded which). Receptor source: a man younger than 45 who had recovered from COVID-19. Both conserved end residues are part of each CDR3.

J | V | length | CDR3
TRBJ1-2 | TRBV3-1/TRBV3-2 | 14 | CASSFHGDNYGYTF
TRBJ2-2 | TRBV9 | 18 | CASSGPTSGGRTSGELFF
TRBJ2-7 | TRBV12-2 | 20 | CASRGMGLAGATVGPYEQYF
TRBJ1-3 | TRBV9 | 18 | CASSRRYGTTYSGNTIYF
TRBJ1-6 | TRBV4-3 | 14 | CASSQGLRNSPLHF
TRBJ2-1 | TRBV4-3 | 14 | CASSQDPARNEQFF
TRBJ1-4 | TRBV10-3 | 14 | CAIRGQGQGEKLFF
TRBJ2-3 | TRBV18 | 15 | CASSPGPVGTDTQYF
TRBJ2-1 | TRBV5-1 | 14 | CATGPGTAYNEQFF
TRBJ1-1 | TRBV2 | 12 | CASSGRNTEAFF
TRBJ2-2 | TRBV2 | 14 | CASSVQGNTGELFF
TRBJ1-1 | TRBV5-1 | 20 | CASSLSSVHGTGDRRTEAFF
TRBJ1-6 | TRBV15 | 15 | CATSRDRVGNSPLHF
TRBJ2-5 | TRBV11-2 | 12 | CASSADRETQYF
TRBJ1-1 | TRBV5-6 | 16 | CASSLWQTVGNTEAFF
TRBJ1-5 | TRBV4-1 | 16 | CASSQVGGQRNQPQHF
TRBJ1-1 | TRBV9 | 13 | CASKRELNTEAFF
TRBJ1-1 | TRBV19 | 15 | CASSILGEVNTEAFF
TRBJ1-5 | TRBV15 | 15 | CATSDWTGYNQPQHF
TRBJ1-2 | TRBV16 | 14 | CASSMGPTSYGYTF
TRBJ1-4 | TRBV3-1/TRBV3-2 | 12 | CASSQDWGGLFF
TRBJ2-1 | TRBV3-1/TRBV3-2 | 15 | CASSQVGGSYNEQFF
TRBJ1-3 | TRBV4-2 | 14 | CASSQEGDRSTIYF
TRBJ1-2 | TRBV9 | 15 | CASSVEVAGLYGYTF
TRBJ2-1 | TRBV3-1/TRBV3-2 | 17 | CASSRGLAGGKRNEQFF
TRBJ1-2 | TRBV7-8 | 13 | CASSLTTDYGYTF
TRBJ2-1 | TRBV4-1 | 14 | CASSQDSSYNEQFF
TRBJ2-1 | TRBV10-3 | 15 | CAISEGADFRYEQFF
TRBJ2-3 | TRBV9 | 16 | CASSDRVAGGTDTQYF
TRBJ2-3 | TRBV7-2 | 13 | CASSPTNTDTQYF
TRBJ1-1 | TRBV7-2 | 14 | CASSPPTENTEAFF
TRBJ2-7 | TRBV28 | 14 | CASSLTGSSYEQYF
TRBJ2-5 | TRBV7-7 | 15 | CASSIMTGEGETQYF
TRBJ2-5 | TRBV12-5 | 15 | CASGLGARGRETQYF
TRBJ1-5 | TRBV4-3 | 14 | CASSQEQSNQPQHF
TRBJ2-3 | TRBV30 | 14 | CAWSVRGGTDTQYF
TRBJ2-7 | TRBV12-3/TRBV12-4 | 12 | CASSLVGGEQYF
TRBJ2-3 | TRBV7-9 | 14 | CASSLSTSTDTQYF
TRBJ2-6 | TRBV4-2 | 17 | CASSPTTGSGGANVLTF
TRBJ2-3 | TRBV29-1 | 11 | CSARGTDTQYF
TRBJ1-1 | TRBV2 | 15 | CASSATGGDGTEAFF
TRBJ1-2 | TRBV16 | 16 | CASSQSTGAINYGYTF
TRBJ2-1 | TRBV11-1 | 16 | CASSPLTSSSYNEQFF
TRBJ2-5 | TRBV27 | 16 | CASRSRTGYGRETQYF
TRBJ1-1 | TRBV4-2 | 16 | CASSYRGQGGVTEAFF
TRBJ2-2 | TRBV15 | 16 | CATSRDLQTNTGELFF
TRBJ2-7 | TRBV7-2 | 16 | CASSLRSGGSTYEQYF
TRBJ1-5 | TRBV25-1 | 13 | CASSAGSNQPQHF
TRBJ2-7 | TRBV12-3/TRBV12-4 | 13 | CASSRQGYYEQYF
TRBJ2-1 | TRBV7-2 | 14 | CASSLNQLGLEQFF
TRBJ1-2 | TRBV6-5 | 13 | CASSFGRAYGYTF